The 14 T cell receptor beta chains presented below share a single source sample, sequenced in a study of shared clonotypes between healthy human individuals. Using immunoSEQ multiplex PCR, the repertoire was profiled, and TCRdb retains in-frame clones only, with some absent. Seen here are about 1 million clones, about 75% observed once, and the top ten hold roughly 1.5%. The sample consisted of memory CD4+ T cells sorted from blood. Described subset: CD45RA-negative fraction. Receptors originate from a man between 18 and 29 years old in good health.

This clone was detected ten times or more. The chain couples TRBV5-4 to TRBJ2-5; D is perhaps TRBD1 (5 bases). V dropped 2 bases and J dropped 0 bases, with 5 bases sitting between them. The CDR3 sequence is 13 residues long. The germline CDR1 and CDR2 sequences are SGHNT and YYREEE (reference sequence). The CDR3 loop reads CASSFRDQETQYF. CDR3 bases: TGTGCCAGCAGCTTCAGGGACCAAGAGACCCAGTACTTC.

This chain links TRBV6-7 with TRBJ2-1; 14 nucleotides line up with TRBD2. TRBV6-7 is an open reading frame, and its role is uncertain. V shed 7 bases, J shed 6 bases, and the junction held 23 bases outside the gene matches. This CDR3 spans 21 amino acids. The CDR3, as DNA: TGTGCCAGCACTTCAAATCAACAAGGGACTAGCGGGAGACCCGGCGGCAATGAGCAGTTCTTC. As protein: CASTSNQQGTSGRPGGNEQFF.

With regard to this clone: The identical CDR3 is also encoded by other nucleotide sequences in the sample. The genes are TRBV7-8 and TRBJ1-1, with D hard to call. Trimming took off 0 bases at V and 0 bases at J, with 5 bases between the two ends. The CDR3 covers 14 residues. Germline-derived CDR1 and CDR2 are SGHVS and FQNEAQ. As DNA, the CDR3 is TGTGCCAGCAGCTTAGCGTCTTTGAACACTGAAGCTTTCTTT. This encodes CASSLASLNTEAFF.

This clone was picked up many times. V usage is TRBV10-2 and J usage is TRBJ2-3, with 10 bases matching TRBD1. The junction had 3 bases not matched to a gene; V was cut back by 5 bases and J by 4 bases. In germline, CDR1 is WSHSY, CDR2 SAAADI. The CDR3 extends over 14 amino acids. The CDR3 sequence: CASSLGQGADTQYF. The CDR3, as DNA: TGCGCCAGCAGTTTAGGACAGGGGGCAGATACGCAGTATTTT.

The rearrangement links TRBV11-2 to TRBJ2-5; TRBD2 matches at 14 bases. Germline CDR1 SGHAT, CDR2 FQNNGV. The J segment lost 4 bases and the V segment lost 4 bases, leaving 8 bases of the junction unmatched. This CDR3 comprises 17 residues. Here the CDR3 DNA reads TGTGCCAGCAGCTCCGGGACTAGCGGGAGACACAGAGAGACCCAGTACTTC. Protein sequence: CASSSGTSGRHRETQYF. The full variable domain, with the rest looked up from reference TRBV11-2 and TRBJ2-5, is EAGVAQSPRYKIIEKRQSVAFWCNPISGHATLYWYQQILGQGPKLLIQFQNNGVVDDSQLPKDRFSAERLKGVDSTLKIQPAKLEDSAVYLCASSSGTSGRHRETQYFGPGTRLLVL.

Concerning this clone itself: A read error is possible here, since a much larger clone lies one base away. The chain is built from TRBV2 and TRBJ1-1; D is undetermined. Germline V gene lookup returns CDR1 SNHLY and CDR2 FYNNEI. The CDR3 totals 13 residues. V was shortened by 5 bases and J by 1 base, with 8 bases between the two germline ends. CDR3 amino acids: CASSPRKNTEAFF. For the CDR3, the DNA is TGTGCCAGCAGTCCTCGAAAGAACACTGAAGCTTTCTTT.

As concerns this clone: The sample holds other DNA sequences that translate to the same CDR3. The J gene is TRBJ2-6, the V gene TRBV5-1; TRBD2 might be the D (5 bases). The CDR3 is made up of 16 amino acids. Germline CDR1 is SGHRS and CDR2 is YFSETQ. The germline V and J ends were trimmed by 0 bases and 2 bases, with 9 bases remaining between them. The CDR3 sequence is CASSLGGAAGANVLTF. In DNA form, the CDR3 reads TGCGCCAGCAGCTTGGGGGGAGCGGCTGGGGCCAACGTCCTGACTTTC.

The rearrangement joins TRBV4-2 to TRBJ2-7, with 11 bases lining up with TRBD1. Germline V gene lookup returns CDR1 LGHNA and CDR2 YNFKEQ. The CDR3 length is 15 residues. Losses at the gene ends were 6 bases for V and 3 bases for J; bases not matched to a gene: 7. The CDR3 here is CASSSTGTGGYEQYF. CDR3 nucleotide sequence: TGTGCCAGCAGTTCCACCGGGACAGGGGGCTACGAGCAGTACTTC.

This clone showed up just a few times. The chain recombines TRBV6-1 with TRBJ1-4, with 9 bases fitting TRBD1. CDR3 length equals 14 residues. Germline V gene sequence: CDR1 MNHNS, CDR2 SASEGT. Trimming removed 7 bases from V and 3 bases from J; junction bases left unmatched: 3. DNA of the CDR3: TGTGCCAGCAAGTGGGACAGGGCTAATGAAAAACTGTTTTTT. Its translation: CASKWDRANEKLFF.

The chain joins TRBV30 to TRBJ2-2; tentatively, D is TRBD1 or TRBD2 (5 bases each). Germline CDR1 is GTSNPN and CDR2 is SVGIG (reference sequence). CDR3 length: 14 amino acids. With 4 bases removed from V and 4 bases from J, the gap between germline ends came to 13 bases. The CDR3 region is CAWKQERGTGELFF. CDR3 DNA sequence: TGTGCCTGGAAGCAGGAGAGGGGCACCGGGGAGCTGTTTTTT.

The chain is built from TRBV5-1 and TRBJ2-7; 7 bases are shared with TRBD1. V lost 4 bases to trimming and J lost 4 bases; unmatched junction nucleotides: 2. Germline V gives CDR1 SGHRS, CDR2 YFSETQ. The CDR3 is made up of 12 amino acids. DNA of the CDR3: TGCGCCAGCAGCAGGGGACAGTACGAGCAGTACTTC. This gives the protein CASSRGQYEQYF.

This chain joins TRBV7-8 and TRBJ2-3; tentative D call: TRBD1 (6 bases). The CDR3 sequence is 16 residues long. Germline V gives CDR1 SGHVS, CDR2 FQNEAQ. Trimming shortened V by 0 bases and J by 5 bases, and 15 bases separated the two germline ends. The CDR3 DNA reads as TGTGCCAGCAGCTTAGCATTTAGGTCCAGGGGAGATACGCAGTATTTT. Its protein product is CASSLAFRSRGDTQYF.

The CDR3 loop reads CASSRGGGTEAFF. CDR3 in DNA: TGCGCCAGCAGTAGGGGGGGAGGCACTGAAGCTTTCTTT. V and J are TRBV5-1 and TRBJ1-1; D perhaps matches TRBD1 (6 bases). CDR3 size: 13 residues. The germline V gene encodes CDR1 SGHRS and CDR2 YFSETQ. Between the trimmed V and J ends, which lost 5 bases and 4 bases, there was a span of 12 bases.

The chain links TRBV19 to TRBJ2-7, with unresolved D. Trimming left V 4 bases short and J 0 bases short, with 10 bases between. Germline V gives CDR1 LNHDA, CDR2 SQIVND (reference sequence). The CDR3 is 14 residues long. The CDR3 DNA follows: TGTGCCAGTAGTAGTCCTGGTTTCTCCTACGAGCAGTACTTC. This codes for CASSSPGFSYEQYF.